These 23 T cell receptor beta chains originate from one sample sequenced in a study of pediatric ulcerative colitis (dated by TCRdb to the late 2010s). Library preparation used the immunoSEQ multiplex PCR assay. What TCRdb holds here is the immuneACCESS table cut down to in-frame rearrangements. Part of the clones is not present; checked against another copy, under half of the missing clones reflect an unresolved V gene, and the others are unexplained. The table for this sample lists about 40,000 clones; roughly 70% of them were counted only once. About 9.1% of the sample rests with the top ten. One to two pinch biopsies were taken from the rectum for research during colonoscopy. Sequencing was performed on gut tissue. These receptors were taken from a boy younger than 18 with severe ulcerative colitis.

The chain couples TRBV28 to TRBJ2-5; D call uncertain. Germline CDR1 and CDR2: MDHEN and SYDVKM. Trimming shortened V by 4 bases and J by 9 bases, and 12 bases separated the two germline ends. The CDR3 spans 12 residues. CDR3 sequence reads: CASSSLGMAQYF. CDR3 bases: TGTGCCAGCAGTTCTCTAGGTATGGCCCAGTACTTC.

The gene calls are TRBV28 and TRBJ2-1, with 7 bases aligning to TRBD2. V gave up 7 bases and J gave up 7 bases; unmatched junction bases: 10. The CDR3 spans 14 residues. CDR1 and CDR2 from the germline V gene are MDHEN and SYDVKM. CDR3 sequence (DNA): TGTGCCAGCAAGGACGGGGGGAGGGTTAATGAGCAGTTCTTC. Translated, it gives CASKDGGRVNEQFF.

This chain connects TRBV29-1 to TRBJ2-3; 10 bases map to TRBD2. The trim removed 0 bases at V and 2 bases at J, leaving 5 bases unmatched. Germline V gene lookup returns CDR1 SQVTM and CDR2 ANQGSEA. The CDR3 covers 16 residues. The CDR3 nucleotides are TGCAGCGTTGAAGATAGGCTAGCGGGGGTCACAGATACGCAGTATTTT. Translated, it gives CSVEDRLAGVTDTQYF.

The chain's CDR3 is CASSFGGSSHSGNTIYF. For the CDR3, the DNA is TGTGCCAGCAGCTTCGGAGGGTCAAGTCACTCTGGAAACACCATATATTTT. The chain joins TRBV7-6 to TRBJ1-3; D gene ambiguous. The germline V and J ends were trimmed by 3 bases and 0 bases, with 15 bases remaining between them. The V gene's germline CDR1 is SGHVS and CDR2 FNYEAQ. The CDR3 is made up of 17 amino acids. The whole variable domain, remainder taken from reference TRBV7-6 and TRBJ1-3, is GAGVSQSPRYKVTKRGQDVALRCDPISGHVSLYWYRQALGQGPEFLTYFNYEAQQDKSGLPNDRFSAERPEGSISTLTIQRTEQRDSAMYRCASSFGGSSHSGNTIYFGEGSWLTVV.

The J gene is TRBJ1-6, the V gene TRBV2; possibly TRBD1 for D (6 bases). The CDR3 is made up of 15 amino acids. In germline, CDR1 is SNHLY, CDR2 FYNNEI. The V gene lost 4 bases and the J gene lost 2 bases, with 9 bases spanning the gap. For the CDR3, the DNA is TGTGCCAGCAGTGCGGGGGGCACCTATAATTCACCCCTCCACTTT. It yields the protein CASSAGGTYNSPLHF.

The chain couples TRBV18 to TRBJ1-2; D may be TRBD1 (6 bases). Trimming stripped 0 bases from V and 1 base from J, with 9 bases between. Germline V gene sequence: CDR1 KGHSH, CDR2 LQKENI. The CDR3 is 15 residues long. CDR3 residues: CASSPPDRVNYGYTF. Here the CDR3 DNA reads TGTGCCAGCTCACCACCGGACAGAGTTAACTATGGCTACACCTTC. The variable domain in full, completed from reference TRBV18 and TRBJ1-2, reads NAGVMQNPRHLVRRRGQEARLRCSPMKGHSHVYWYRQLPEEGLKFMVYLQKENIIDESGMPKERFSAEFPKEGPSILRIQQVVRGDSAAYFCASSPPDRVNYGYTFGSGTRLTVV.

This clone was found a few times. The chain couples TRBV11-3 to TRBJ2-1, with 10 positions matching TRBD1. The CDR3 runs 16 residues. With V trimmed by 3 bases and J by 4 bases, 6 bases remained unmatched. Germline V gene sequence: CDR1 SGHNT, CDR2 YENEEA. CDR3 sequence: CASSLAGTGVYNEQFF. In nucleotides, the CDR3 is TGTGCCAGCAGCTTGGCCGGGACAGGGGTTTACAATGAGCAGTTCTTC.

V and J are TRBV10-3 and TRBJ1-1, with TRBD1 identical over 9 bases. The germline V gene encodes CDR1 ENHRY and CDR2 SYGVKD. The CDR3 length is 14 residues. Trimming at V came to 10 bases and at J to 3 bases, leaving 9 bases not matched to a gene. Here the CDR3 reads CATQGWTGDTEAFF. The CDR3 DNA reads TGTGCCACTCAGGGCTGGACAGGGGACACTGAAGCTTTCTTT.

V usage is TRBV28 and J usage is TRBJ1-1; no clear D gene. Per germline, CDR1 MDHEN and CDR2 SYDVKM. This CDR3 comprises 15 residues. With 0 bases removed from V and 0 bases from J, the gap between germline ends came to 8 bases. CDR3 loop: CASSLWGSMNTEAFF. In nucleotides, the CDR3 is TGTGCCAGCAGTTTATGGGGATCGATGAACACTGAAGCTTTCTTT.

This CDR3 reads CASSLQGGNQPQHF. The CDR3 nucleotides read TGCGCCAGCAGCTTACAGGGAGGCAATCAGCCCCAGCATTTT. V and J are TRBV5-1 and TRBJ1-5; TRBD1 is a possible D gene (6 bases). From germline, CDR1 is SGHRS and CDR2 YFSETQ. CDR3 length: 14 amino acids. Trimming pared 2 bases from V and 2 bases from J, leaving 8 bases between.

This clone was seen only a few times. The gene calls are TRBV5-1 and TRBJ1-3; no clear D. Germline loops: CDR1 SGHRS, CDR2 YFSETQ. V gave up 3 bases and J gave up 0 bases, with 13 bases separating them. CDR3 size: 16 residues. The CDR3 is CASSSPVVGSGNTIYF. The CDR3 region has the DNA TGCGCCAGCAGCTCCCCGGTAGTCGGCTCTGGAAACACCATATATTTT.

The CDR3 sequence is CASSLSSPGQPQHF. CDR3 sequence (DNA): TGTGCCAGCAGTTTATCCAGTCCTGGGCAGCCCCAGCATTTT. J is TRBJ1-5 and V is TRBV27, with no clear D. Germline-derived CDR1 and CDR2 are MNHEY and SMNVEV (reference sequence). The length of the CDR3 is 14 residues. V lost 0 bases and J 7 bases, leaving 10 bases between the germline ends.

In DNA, the CDR3 is TGTGCCAGCAGTGAGGGACACCTCTCTGGGGCCAACGTCCTGACTTTC. It encodes CASSEGHLSGANVLTF. The J gene is TRBJ2-6, the V gene TRBV6-1; D is possibly TRBD1 (6 bases). Trimming removed 3 bases at V and 0 bases at J, with 9 bases between. The CDR3 is 16 amino acids. The germline V gene encodes CDR1 MNHNS and CDR2 SASEGT.

The V and J genes are TRBV30 and TRBJ1-4; a weak D match, TRBD1 (5 bases). V was cut by 8 bases and J by 0 bases, with 16 bases left in between. The CDR3 extends over 15 amino acids. The germline V gene encodes CDR1 GTSNPN and CDR2 SVGIG (reference sequence). CDR3 sequence: CASSPGTTTNEKLFF. The CDR3 DNA reads TGTGCCAGCTCTCCCGGGACTACAACTAATGAAAAACTGTTTTTT.

The chain recombines TRBV6-6 with TRBJ1-6; 7 bases agree with TRBD1. Trimming at V came to 4 bases and at J to 5 bases, leaving 2 bases not matched to a gene. Germline lookup yields CDR1 MNHNY and CDR2 SVGAGI (reference sequence). The CDR3 covers 14 residues. The CDR3 here is CASSSGTDNSPLHF. The CDR3 bases are TGTGCCAGCAGTTCCGGGACAGATAATTCACCCCTCCACTTT.

The chain uses TRBV2 and TRBJ2-3, with D unresolved. With 4 bases removed from V and 3 bases from J, the gap between germline ends came to 5 bases. CDR1 is SNHLY, CDR2 FYNNEI, per germline. The CDR3 loop spans 12 amino acids. CDR3 in amino acids: CASSVGTDTQYF. The CDR3 nucleotides read TGTGCCAGCAGTGTGGGTACAGATACGCAGTATTTT.

V gene TRBV7-2 combines with J gene TRBJ2-5; 9 positions match TRBD1. V shed 1 base and J 9 bases; nucleotides not matched to a gene: 12. The CDR3 is 16 residues long. Germline V gene sequence: CDR1 SGHTA, CDR2 FQGNSA. In nucleotides, the CDR3 is TGTGCCAGCAGCTTAGGGGCCGGGACAGGGAAGGGGGCCCAGTACTTC. It is translated as CASSLGAGTGKGAQYF.

This chain joins TRBV28 and TRBJ1-6; 11 nucleotides line up with TRBD1. V lost 4 bases to trimming and J lost 0 bases; unmatched junction nucleotides: 5. CDR1 and CDR2 (germline): MDHEN, SYDVKM. The CDR3 consists of 18 residues. In DNA form, the CDR3 reads TGTGCCAGCAGTTCCCGGGACAGGGGGAGCTCCTATAATTCACCCCTCCACTTT. Protein: CASSSRDRGSSYNSPLHF.

V usage is TRBV1 and J usage is TRBJ2-3; no DNA check was done on the table's D call, TRBD2. TRBV1 is a pseudogene. CDR3 length: 18 amino acids. The CDR3 DNA reads TGCACCAGCAGCCACGTGGGACTAGTGGGGGGGGACACGGATACGCAGTATTTT. This codes for CTSSHVGLVGGDTDTQYF.

The CDR3 loop reads CASSLELMTHGYTF. The CDR3 bases are TGCGCCAGCAGCTTGGAGCTGATGACTCATGGCTACACCTTC. The chain couples TRBV5-1 to TRBJ1-2; D is unclear. This CDR3 is 14 amino acids long. V dropped 0 bases and J dropped 6 bases, with 12 bases sitting between them. Looked up from germline, CDR1 is SGHRS and CDR2 is YFSETQ.

The V and J genes are TRBV5-6 and TRBJ1-1; D remains ambiguous. The CDR3 runs 13 residues. CDR1 SGHDT and CDR2 YYEEEE come from the germline V gene. V shed 3 bases and J shed 0 bases, with 6 bases lying between them. This CDR3 is CASSSMMNTEAFF. CDR3 nucleotide sequence: TGTGCCAGCAGCTCTATGATGAACACTGAAGCTTTCTTT.

The table lists this clone with a count of one. V is TRBV28 and J is TRBJ2-7; D is possibly TRBD1 (5 bases). This CDR3 is built from 14 residues. CDR1 and CDR2 from the germline V gene are MDHEN and SYDVKM. The V and J ends lost 3 bases and 4 bases respectively, with 13 bases between them. The CDR3 loop is CASSFRGWEYEQYF. CDR3 coding DNA: TGTGCCAGCAGTTTTAGGGGTTGGGAATACGAGCAGTACTTC. Filled out from reference TRBV28 and TRBJ2-7, the complete variable domain reads DVKVTQSSRYLVKRTGEKVFLECVQDMDHENMFWYRQDPGLGLRLIYFSYDVKMKEKGDIPEGYSVSREKKERFSLILESASTNQTSMYLCASSFRGWEYEQYFGPGTRLTVT.

This sequence joins TRBV7-3 and TRBJ1-2, with D maybe TRBD1 (5 bases). The CDR3 is 15 residues long. Trimming removed 1 base from V and 2 bases from J, with 11 bases in between. Germline V lookup: CDR1 SGHTA, CDR2 FQGTGA. CDR3 loop: CASSLRGAGNYGYTF. The DNA of the CDR3 is TGTGCCAGCAGCTTAAGAGGGGCCGGAAACTATGGCTACACCTTC.